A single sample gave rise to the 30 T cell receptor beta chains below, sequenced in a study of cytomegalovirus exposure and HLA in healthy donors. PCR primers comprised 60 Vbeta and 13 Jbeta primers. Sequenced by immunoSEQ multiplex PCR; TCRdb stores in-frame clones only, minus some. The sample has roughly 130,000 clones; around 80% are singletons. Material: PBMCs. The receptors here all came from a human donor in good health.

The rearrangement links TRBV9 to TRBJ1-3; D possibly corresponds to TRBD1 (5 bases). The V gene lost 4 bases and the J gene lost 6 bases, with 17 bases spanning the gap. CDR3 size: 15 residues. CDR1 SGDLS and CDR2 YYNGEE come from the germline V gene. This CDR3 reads CASSPLSGAPNTIYF. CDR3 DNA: TGTGCCAGCAGCCCCCTAAGTGGGGCCCCAAACACCATATATTTT.

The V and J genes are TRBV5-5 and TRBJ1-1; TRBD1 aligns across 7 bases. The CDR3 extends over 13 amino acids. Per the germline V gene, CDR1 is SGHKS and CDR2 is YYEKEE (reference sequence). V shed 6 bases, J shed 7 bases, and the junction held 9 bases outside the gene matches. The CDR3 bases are TGTGCCAGCAACACTCCGACAGGGCTTGAAGCTTTCTTT. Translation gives CASNTPTGLEAFF. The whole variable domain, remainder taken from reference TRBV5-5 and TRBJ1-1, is DAGVTQSPTHLIKTRGQQVTLRCSPISGHKSVSWYQQVLGQGPQFIFQYYEKEERGRGNFPDRFSARQFPNYSSELNVNALLLGDSALYLCASNTPTGLEAFFGQGTRLTVV.

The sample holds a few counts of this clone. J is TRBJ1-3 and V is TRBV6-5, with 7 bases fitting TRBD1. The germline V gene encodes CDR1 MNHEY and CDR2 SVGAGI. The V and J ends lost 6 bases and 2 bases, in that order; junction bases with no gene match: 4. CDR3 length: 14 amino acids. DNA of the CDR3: TGTGCCAGCAGGCCCGGGACAGCTGGAAACACCATATATTTT. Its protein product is CASRPGTAGNTIYF.

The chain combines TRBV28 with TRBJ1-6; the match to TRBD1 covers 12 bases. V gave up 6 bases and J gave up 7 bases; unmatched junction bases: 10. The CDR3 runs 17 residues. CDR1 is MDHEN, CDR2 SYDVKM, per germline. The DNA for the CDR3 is TGTGCCAGCAGGGGACAGGGGGCGCAGCGGTCGAATTCACCCCTCCACTTT. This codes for CASRGQGAQRSNSPLHF.

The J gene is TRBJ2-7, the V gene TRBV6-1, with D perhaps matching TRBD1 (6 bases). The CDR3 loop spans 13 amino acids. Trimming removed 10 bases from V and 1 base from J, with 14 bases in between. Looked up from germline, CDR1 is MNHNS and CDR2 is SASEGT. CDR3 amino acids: CATPGASSYEQYF. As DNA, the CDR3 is TGTGCCACCCCAGGGGCGAGTTCCTACGAGCAGTACTTC.

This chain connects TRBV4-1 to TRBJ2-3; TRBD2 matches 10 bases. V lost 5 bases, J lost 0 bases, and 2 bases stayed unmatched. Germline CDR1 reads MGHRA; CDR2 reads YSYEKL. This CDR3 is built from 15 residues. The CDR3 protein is CASSFSGGSTDTQYF. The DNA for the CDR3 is TGCGCCAGCAGCTTTAGCGGGGGGAGCACAGATACGCAGTATTTT.

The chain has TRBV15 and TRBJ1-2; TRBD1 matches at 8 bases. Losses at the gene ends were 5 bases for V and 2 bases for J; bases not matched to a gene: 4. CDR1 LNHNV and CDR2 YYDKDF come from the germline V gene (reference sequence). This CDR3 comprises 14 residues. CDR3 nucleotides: TGTGCCACCAGCTCGGACAGGGAGAACTATGGCTACACCTTC. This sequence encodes CATSSDRENYGYTF.

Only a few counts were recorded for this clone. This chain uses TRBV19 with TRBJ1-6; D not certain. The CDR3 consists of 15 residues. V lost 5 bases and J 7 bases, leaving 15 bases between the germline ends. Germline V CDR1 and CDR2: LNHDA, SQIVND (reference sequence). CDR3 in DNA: TGTGCCAGTAGTTTAGCGACGGGAGGGAATTCACCCCTCCACTTT. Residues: CASSLATGGNSPLHF.

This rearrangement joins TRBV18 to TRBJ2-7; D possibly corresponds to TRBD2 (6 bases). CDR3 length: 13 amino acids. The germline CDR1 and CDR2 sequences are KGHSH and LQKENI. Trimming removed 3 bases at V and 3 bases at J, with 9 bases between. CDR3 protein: CASSPVGGYEQYF. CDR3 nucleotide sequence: TGTGCCAGCTCACCGGTCGGGGGCTACGAGCAGTACTTC.

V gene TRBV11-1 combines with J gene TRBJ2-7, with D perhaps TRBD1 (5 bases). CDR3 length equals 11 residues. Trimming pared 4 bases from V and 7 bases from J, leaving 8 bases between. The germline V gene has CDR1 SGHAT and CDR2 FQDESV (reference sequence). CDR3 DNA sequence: TGTGCCAGCAGCTCCAACAGGGAGCAGTACTTC. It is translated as CASSSNREQYF.

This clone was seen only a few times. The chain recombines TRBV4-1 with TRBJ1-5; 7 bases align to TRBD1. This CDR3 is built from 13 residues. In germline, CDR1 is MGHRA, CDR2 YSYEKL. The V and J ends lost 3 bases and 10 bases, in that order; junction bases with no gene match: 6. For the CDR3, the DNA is TGCGCCAGCAGCCACGACCGGGACAGACCCCAGCATTTT. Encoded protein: CASSHDRDRPQHF.

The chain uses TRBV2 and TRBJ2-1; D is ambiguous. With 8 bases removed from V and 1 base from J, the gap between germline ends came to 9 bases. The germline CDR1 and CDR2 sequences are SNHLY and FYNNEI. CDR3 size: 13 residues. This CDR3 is CASQERSYNEQFF. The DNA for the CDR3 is TGTGCCAGCCAAGAGCGTTCCTACAATGAGCAGTTCTTC.

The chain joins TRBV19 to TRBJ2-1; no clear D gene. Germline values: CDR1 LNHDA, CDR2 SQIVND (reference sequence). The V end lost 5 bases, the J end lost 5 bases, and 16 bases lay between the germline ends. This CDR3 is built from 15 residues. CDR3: CASSPGSVAHNEQFF. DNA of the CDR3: TGTGCCAGTAGTCCCGGGTCCGTAGCCCACAATGAGCAGTTCTTC.

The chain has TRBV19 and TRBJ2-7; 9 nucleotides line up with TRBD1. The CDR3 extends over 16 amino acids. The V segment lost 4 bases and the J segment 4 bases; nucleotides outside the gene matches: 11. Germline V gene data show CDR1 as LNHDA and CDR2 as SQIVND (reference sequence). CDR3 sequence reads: CASSNTGGAFPYEQYF. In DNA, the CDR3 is TGTGCCAGTAGTAATACAGGGGGCGCGTTCCCTTACGAGCAGTACTTC.

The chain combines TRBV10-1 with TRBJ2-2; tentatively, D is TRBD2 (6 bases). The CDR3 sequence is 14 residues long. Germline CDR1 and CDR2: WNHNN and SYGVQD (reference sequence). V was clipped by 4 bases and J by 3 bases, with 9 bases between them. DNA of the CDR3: TGCGCCAGCAGTGCGGGACTTTACACCGGGGAGCTGTTTTTT. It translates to CASSAGLYTGELFF.

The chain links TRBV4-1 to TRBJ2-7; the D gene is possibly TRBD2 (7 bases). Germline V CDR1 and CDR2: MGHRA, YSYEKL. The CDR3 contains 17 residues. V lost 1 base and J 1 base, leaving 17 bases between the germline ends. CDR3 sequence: CASSQAGAGVGSYEQYF. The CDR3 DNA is TGCGCCAGCAGCCAAGCGGGGGCGGGGGTTGGGTCCTACGAGCAGTACTTC.

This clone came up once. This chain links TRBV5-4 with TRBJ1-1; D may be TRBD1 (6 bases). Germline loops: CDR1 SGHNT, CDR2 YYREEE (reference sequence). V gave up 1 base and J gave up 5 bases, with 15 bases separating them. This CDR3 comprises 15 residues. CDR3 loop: CASSLMGARLTEAFF. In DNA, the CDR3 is TGTGCCAGCAGCTTGATGGGGGCGCGATTGACTGAAGCTTTCTTT. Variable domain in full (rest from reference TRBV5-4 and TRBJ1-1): ETGVTQSPTHLIKTRGQQVTLRCSSQSGHNTVSWYQQALGQGPQFIFQYYREEENGRGNFPPRFSGLQFPNYSSELNVNALELDDSALYLCASSLMGARLTEAFFGQGTRLTVV.

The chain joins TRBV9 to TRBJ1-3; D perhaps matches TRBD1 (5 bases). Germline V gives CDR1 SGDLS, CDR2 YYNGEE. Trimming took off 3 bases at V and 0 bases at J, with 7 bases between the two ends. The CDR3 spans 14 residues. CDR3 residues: CASSAGDSGNTIYF. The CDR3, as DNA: TGTGCCAGCAGCGCGGGGGACTCTGGAAACACCATATATTTT.

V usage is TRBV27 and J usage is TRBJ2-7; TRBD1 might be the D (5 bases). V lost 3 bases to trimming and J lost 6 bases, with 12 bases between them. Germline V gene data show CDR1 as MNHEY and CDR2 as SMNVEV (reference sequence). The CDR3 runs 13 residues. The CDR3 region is CASSFRGIFEQYF. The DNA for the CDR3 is TGTGCCAGCAGTTTTAGGGGTATATTCGAGCAGTACTTC.

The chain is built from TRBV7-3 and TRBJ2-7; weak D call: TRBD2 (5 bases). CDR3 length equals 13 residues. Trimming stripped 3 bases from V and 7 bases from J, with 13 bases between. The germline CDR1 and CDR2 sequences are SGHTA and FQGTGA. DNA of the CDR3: TGTGCCAGCAGCTTGACTAAGGACGCAGAGCAGTACTTC. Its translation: CASSLTKDAEQYF.

The CDR3 region is CASRAGLAGGWSTDTQYF. CDR3 DNA: TGTGCCAGCAGAGCCGGACTAGCGGGGGGGTGGAGCACAGATACGCAGTATTTT. The gene calls are TRBV2 and TRBJ2-3, with TRBD2 identical over 15 bases. This CDR3 has 18 amino acids. CDR1 is SNHLY, CDR2 FYNNEI, per germline. V shed 6 bases, J shed 0 bases, and the junction held 7 bases outside the gene matches.

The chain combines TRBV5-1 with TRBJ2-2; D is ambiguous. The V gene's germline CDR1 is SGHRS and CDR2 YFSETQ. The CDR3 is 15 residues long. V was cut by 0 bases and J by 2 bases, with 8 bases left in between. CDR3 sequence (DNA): TGCGCCAGCAGCTTGGGATCCACTAACACCGGGGAGCTGTTTTTT. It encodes CASSLGSTNTGELFF.

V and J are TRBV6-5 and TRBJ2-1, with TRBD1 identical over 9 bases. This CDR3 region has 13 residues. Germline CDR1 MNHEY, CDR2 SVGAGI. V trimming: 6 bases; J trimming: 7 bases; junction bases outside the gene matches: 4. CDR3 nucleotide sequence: TGTGCCAGCAGCTTGGGACAGGGAAATGAGCAGTTCTTC. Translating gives CASSLGQGNEQFF.

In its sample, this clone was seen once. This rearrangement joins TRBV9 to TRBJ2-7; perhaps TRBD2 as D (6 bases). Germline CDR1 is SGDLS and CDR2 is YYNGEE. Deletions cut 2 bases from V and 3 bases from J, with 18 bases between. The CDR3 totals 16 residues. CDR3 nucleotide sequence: TGTGCCAGCAGCGTGACGGGGGAGGTCCGGTTCTACGAGCAGTACTTC. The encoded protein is CASSVTGEVRFYEQYF.

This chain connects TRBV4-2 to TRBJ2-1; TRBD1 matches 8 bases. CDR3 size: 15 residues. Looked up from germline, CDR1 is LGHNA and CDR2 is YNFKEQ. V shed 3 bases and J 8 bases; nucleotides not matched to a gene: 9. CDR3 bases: TGTGCCAGCAGCCACTCGACAGGGGCTACGGATGAGCAGTTCTTC. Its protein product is CASSHSTGATDEQFF.

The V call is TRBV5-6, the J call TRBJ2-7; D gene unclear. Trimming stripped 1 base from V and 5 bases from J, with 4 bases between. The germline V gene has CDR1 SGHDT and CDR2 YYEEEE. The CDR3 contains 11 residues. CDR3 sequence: CASSLYDEQYF. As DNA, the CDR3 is TGTGCCAGCAGCTTGTATGACGAGCAGTACTTC.

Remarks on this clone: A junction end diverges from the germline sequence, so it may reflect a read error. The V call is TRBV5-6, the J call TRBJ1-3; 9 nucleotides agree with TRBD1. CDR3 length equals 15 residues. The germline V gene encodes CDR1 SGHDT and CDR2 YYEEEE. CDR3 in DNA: TGTGCCAGCAGCCCTACAGGGGGCACTGGAAGCACCATATATTTT. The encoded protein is CASSPTGGTGSTIYF.

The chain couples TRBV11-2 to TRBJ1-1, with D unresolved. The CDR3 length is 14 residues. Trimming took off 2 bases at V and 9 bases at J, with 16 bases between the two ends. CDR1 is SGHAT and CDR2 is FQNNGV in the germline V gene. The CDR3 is CASSLIHGQYQAFF. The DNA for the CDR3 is TGTGCCAGCAGCTTAATCCATGGTCAGTACCAAGCTTTCTTT.

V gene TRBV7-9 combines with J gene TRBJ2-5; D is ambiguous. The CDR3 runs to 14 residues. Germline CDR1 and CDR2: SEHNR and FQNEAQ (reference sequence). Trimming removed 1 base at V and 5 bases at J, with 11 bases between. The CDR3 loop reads CASSLGGSWETQYF. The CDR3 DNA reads TGTGCCAGCAGCTTAGGCGGCTCATGGGAGACCCAGTACTTC.

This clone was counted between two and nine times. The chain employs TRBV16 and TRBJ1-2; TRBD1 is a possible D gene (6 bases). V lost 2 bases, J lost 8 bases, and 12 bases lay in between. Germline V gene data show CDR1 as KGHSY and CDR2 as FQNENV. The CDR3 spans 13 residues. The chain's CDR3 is CASSQPGDEGYTF. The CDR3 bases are TGTGCCAGCAGCCAACCAGGGGATGAGGGCTACACCTTC. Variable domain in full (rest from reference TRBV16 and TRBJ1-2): GEEVAQTPKHLVRGEGQKAKLYCAPIKGHSYVFWYQQVLKNEFKFLISFQNENVFDETGMPKERFSAKCLPNSPCSLEIQATKLEDSAVYFCASSQPGDEGYTFGSGTRLTVV.